This TCR beta chain was sequenced for a study of CD8 T cells in ankylosing spondylitis. TCRdb fed the 5' RACE reads into MiXCR, producing one record per CDR3 protein. The sample carries about 210,000 distinct CDR3 sequences, 6% to 8.5% recorded once. Notes on the study in general: It appeared that ankylosing spondylitis blood was characterized by a TCR beta motif of roughly 8 highly homologous variants.

The germline gives CDR1 LGHDT, CDR2 YNNKEL (reference sequence). V trimming: 6 bases; J trimming: 6 bases; junction bases outside the gene matches: 8. CDR3 length: 13 residues. This clonotype appeared many times. Its specificity is unknown. This chain uses TRBV3-1 with TRBJ2-7; 7 bases fit TRBD1. This TCR came from a male donor with ankylosing spondylitis. The sequencing sample was made of blood, either unsorted or a sorted T cell fraction (not recorded which). CDR3: CASRYRDRLEQYF. The CDR3 DNA reads TGTGCCAGCAGATACCGGGACAGACTCGAGCAGTACTTC.